The rows below give T cell receptor beta chains drawn from one sample of a study of blood T cell repertoires in COVID-19. Method: immunoSEQ multiplex PCR; TCRdb's copy keeps in-frame clones and lacks some. The profile shows more than 65,000 clones, 79% of them singletons. The specimen was peripheral blood. Source of these receptors: a woman aged 55-69 years with acute or convalescent COVID-19. Both conserved end residues are part of each CDR3.

v_gene	CDR3aa
TRBV21-1	CASSKEAPGTYNEQFF
TRBV2	CASRGPGRGNQPQHF
TRBV11-2	CASTAAPGTTIQETQYF
TRBV7-2	CASSFDRVSTDTQYF
TRBV19	CASSIADSYNEQFF
TRBV7-2	CASSPPDRHEQYF
TRBV28	CASSSEFGQLNEKLFF
TRBV6-5	CASSYSRVAGYTF
TRBV28	CASTPSLGNEKLFF
TRBV19	CASSDRGRTNEKLFF
TRBV5-1	CATDYGGGDEQFF
TRBV5-8	CASSLLPGQGPLAQHF
TRBV7-8	CASSPGVRTEAFF
TRBV5-1	CASSIGTVEQTQYF
TRBV5-1	CASSSEGSSYEQYF
TRBV19	CASSEQEGGGNIQYF
TRBV18	CASSPPAGGRNEQFF
TRBV11-3	CASSLGQAYNEQFF
TRBV15	CATSRARASEQYF
TRBV11-2	CASSLWAASTGELFF
TRBV7-3	CASTRGQGYNEQFF
TRBV2	CASSLLNQPQHF
TRBV27	CASSPGTGWGQPQHF
TRBV27	CASRQGDRYYGYTF
TRBV2	CASSEGPGRGYTF
TRBV9	CASSKGMAADNSPLHF
TRBV6-5	CASLRQGTVSQPQHF
TRBV7-2	CASSFFGETEAFF
TRBV7-8	CASSLVGLAAGELFF
TRBV5-1	CASSFGPREDTQYF
TRBV7-9	CASSQIMGSTEAFF
TRBV10-3	CAISAAGTGANVLTF
TRBV27	CASSPEGGVVFTDTQYF
TRBV19	CASSPGNGANVLTF
TRBV7-9	CASSGGVGTGGEKLFF
TRBV19	CASLDRVVYGYTF
TRBV25-1	CATAAAGSGETQYF
TRBV19	CASSVRWAGYTF
TRBV7-2	CASSSAAGRPQHF
TRBV5-5	CASSLVGRSYEQYF
TRBV14	CASRPFSGGSYNEQFF
TRBV2	CASSRDSATNEKLFF
TRBV5-8	CASSPRIRDREKETQYF
TRBV11-2	CASSLAVEAFF